This record looks at one T cell receptor (beta chain) sequence and its context. The data were obtained in a study of CD8+CD57+ T cells in acquired aplastic anemia. Study-wide context: Quantities of DNA derived from sorted CD4+ and CD8+ cells averaged around 3 ug.

V lost 5 bases, J lost 11 bases, and 20 bases lay in between. This CDR3 comprises 14 residues. Looked up from germline, CDR1 is LNHDA and CDR2 is SQIVND (reference sequence). The authors sequenced patients whose flow cytometry had shown CD8+CD57+ cell expansion. Every one of the patients had aplastic anemia (severe, acquired). No therapy was given to patients before blood sampling. TCR beta VDJ and CDR3 were profiled, and genomic DNA was the template. One entry per CDR3 protein results from TCRdb running MiXCR on the reads. The profile shows some 170,000 distinct CDR3 sequences, about 70% of them singletons.

J is TRBJ2-3 and V is TRBV19; D is ambiguous. The sample consisted of sorted CD4+, CD8+, or CD8+CD57+ T cells (not recorded which) from PBMCs. The clonotype originates from a human donor with aplastic anemia. CDR3 nucleotides: TGTGCCAGTAGTCCTCAAACGGGCCCCAAATTGCAGTATTTT. Its protein is CASSPQTGPKLQYF.